These 12 T cell receptor beta chains share one sample of origin, sequenced in a study of cytomegalovirus exposure and HLA in healthy donors. A multiplex PCR was run with 60 Vbeta primers and 13 Jbeta primers. Sequencing used immunoSEQ multiplex PCR; TCRdb keeps in-frame clones, though not all of them. Found here are 55,000 to 70,000 clones, around four fifths of them singletons; the top ten hold 5%. Sample: PBMCs. The receptor source for this set is a male donor in good health and CMV-seropositive.

This clone is a singleton in its sample. V is TRBV13 and J is TRBJ1-4, with 9 bases that match TRBD1. This CDR3 has 15 amino acids. V shed 3 bases, J shed 7 bases, and the junction held 6 bases outside the gene matches. Germline values: CDR1 PRHDT, CDR2 FYEKMQ (reference sequence). Here the CDR3 reads CASSFVGTGTEKLFF. The CDR3, as DNA: TGTGCCAGCAGCTTTGTCGGGACAGGGACTGAAAAACTGTTTTTT.

This clone was detected once. This chain joins TRBV28 and TRBJ2-7; D gene ambiguous. V lost 7 bases to trimming and J lost 6 bases, with 19 bases between them. Germline V gives CDR1 MDHEN, CDR2 SYDVKM. The CDR3 runs to 14 residues. The CDR3 loop is CASKPSFPPLEQYF. Here the CDR3 DNA reads TGTGCCAGCAAGCCAAGTTTCCCCCCGCTCGAGCAGTACTTC.

The chain recombines TRBV6-5 with TRBJ2-1; D is perhaps TRBD1 (5 bases). The CDR3 length is 15 residues. Germline V gene data show CDR1 as MNHEY and CDR2 as SVGAGI. V gave up 6 bases and J gave up 7 bases, with 19 bases separating them. CDR3 loop: CASRTGQGIGNEQFF. CDR3 bases: TGTGCCAGCAGAACTGGGCAGGGTATAGGGAATGAGCAGTTCTTC.

This clone was detected a few times. The chain combines TRBV28 with TRBJ2-7, with D unclear. The germline V gene encodes CDR1 MDHEN and CDR2 SYDVKM. Between the trimmed V and J ends, which lost 6 bases and 3 bases, there was a span of 6 bases. This CDR3 has 11 amino acids. CDR3 in amino acids: CASSPDYEQYF. CDR3 coding DNA: TGTGCCAGCAGCCCAGACTACGAGCAGTACTTC.

Only one count was recorded for this clone. The chain carries TRBV4-3 and TRBJ2-3; 9 nucleotides line up with TRBD1. The trim removed 1 base at V and 3 bases at J, leaving 11 bases unmatched. Germline V gene lookup returns CDR1 LGHNA and CDR2 YSLEER. CDR3 length equals 18 residues. The CDR3 region has the DNA TGCGCCAGCAGCCAAGGTCCAAATCCTGGGACAGGGACAGATACGCAGTATTTT. It codes for CASSQGPNPGTGTDTQYF.

The genes are TRBV4-3 and TRBJ2-2; TRBD2 aligns across 7 bases. This CDR3 has 19 amino acids. V lost 0 bases to trimming and J lost 1 base; unmatched junction nucleotides: 11. CDR1 is LGHNA and CDR2 is YSLEER in the germline V gene. In DNA form, the CDR3 reads TGCGCCAGCAGCCAAGATCGGCTTAGGGCGGGGGTGAACACCGGGGAGCTGTTTTTT. Protein product: CASSQDRLRAGVNTGELFF.

The chain combines TRBV10-2 with TRBJ1-3; 8 nucleotides line up with TRBD1. This CDR3 region has 12 residues. Per the germline V gene, CDR1 is WSHSY and CDR2 is SAAADI. With 9 bases clipped from V and 6 bases from J, the junction kept 4 bases outside the gene matches. This chain's CDR3 is CASTGQANTIYF. DNA for the CDR3: TGCGCCAGTACGGGACAGGCAAACACCATATATTTT.

This clone was seen only once. V usage is TRBV4-3 and J usage is TRBJ2-2; the match to TRBD2 covers 8 bases. This CDR3 comprises 18 residues. V was pared by 0 bases and J by 3 bases, with 9 bases of the junction left unmatched. Germline V CDR1 and CDR2: LGHNA, YSLEER. The CDR3 DNA follows: TGCGCCAGCAGCCAAGACCCCGCCGTAGCGGGGTACACCGGGGAGCTGTTTTTT. Protein sequence: CASSQDPAVAGYTGELFF.

This clone was seen more than once but under ten times. The V call is TRBV7-9, the J call TRBJ2-1; possible D gene TRBD1, 6 bases. V was pared by 8 bases and J by 3 bases, with 14 bases between. CDR3 size: 14 residues. Looked up from germline, CDR1 is SEHNR and CDR2 is FQNEAQ (reference sequence). For the CDR3, the DNA is TGTGCCAGCCTTCGGGACACAGACTACAATGAGCAGTTCTTC. Amino acid sequence: CASLRDTDYNEQFF.

The rearrangement joins TRBV6-1 to TRBJ2-2, with 7 positions matching TRBD2. V gave up 8 bases and J gave up 2 bases; unmatched junction bases: 5. The CDR3 is made up of 14 amino acids. CDR1 is MNHNS, CDR2 SASEGT, per germline. The CDR3 sequence is CASLTSLNTGELFF. The CDR3 DNA reads as TGTGCCAGCTTGACTAGCCTCAACACCGGGGAGCTGTTTTTT.

The table lists this clone with a few counts. V gene TRBV4-1 combines with J gene TRBJ1-2, with D possibly TRBD1 on 5 matching bases. Germline V gene sequence: CDR1 MGHRA, CDR2 YSYEKL. The CDR3 runs 16 residues. Trimming removed 0 bases from V and 0 bases from J, with 11 bases in between. In DNA, the CDR3 is TGCGCCAGCAGCCAAGATAGGGGTAGGGCTAACTATGGCTACACCTTC. It is translated as CASSQDRGRANYGYTF.

This clone is a singleton in its sample. V usage is TRBV19 and J usage is TRBJ1-3, with D unresolved. Trimming stripped 5 bases from V and 2 bases from J, with 10 bases between. The CDR3 totals 14 residues. The germline gives CDR1 LNHDA, CDR2 SQIVND (reference sequence). Here the CDR3 DNA reads TGTGCCAGTAGTGCGTTCGGTGCTGGAAACACCATATATTTT. Protein sequence: CASSAFGAGNTIYF.